The 2 T cell receptor beta chains in this list originate from one sample, sequenced in a study of blood T cells in healthy people across ages. With a J-beta primer mix and a sample-barcoded 5' primer, a second PCR ran roughly 6 to 12 cycles. MiXCR, run by TCRdb on the 5' RACE reads, gives a single entry per CDR3 protein. The data hold hundreds of thousands of distinct CDR3 sequences, with 32% observed a single time. The sample taken for sequencing was blood. All receptors derive from an elderly woman in good health.

This clonotype showed up just a few times. The V gene is TRBV7-8, the J gene TRBJ2-7; 9 bases agree with TRBD1. The CDR3 has 13 residues. V lost 3 bases to trimming and J lost 5 bases; unmatched junction nucleotides: 2. Germline values: CDR1 SGHVS, CDR2 FQNEAQ. CDR3 coding DNA: TGTGCCAGCAGCTTGGGGACAGGGCACGAGCAGTACTTC. This translates into CASSLGTGHEQYF.

The chain uses TRBV7-2 and TRBJ2-7; D may be TRBD2 (6 bases). The end of the DNA aligns better with TRBJ2-5, so the J call may be wrong. This CDR3 is built from 15 residues. From germline, CDR1 is SGHTA and CDR2 FQGNSA. CDR3 nucleotides: TGTGCCAGCAGCTCTTCCGGGCCGGGGGTGGAGACCCAGTACTTC. It translates to CASSSSGPGVETQYF.